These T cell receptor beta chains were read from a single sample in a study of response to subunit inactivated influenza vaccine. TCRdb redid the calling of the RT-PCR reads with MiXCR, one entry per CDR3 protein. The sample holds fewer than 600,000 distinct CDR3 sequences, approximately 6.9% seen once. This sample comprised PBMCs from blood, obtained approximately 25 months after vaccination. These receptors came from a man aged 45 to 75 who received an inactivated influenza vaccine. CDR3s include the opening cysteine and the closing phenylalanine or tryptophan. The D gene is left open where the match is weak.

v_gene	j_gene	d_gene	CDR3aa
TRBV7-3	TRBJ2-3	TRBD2	CASSLISGITDTQYF
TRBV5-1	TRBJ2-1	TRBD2	CASSLSAGGPDEQFF
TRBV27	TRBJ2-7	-	CASSWMGAHEQYF
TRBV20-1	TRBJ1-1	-	CSARLRATEAFF
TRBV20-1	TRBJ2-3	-	CSARDSTAWGDTQYF
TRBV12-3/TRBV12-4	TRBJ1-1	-	CASSSRTTGNTEAFF
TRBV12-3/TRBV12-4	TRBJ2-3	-	CASSIQNIDTQYF
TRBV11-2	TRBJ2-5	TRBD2	CASSLDSRGGIIKTQYF
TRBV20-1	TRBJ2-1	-	CSARDLASYNEQFF
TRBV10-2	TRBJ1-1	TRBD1	CASSVARGAPGPEAFF
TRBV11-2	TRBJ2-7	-	CASSPTGLVQYF
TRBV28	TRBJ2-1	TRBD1	CASRVTGGVYNEQFF
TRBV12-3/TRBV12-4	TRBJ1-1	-	CASSSTTLTEAFF
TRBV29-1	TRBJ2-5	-	CSGGWGLRETQYF